The 2 T cell receptor beta chains presented below share a single source sample, sequenced in a study of T and B cells in COVID-19 patients. Multiplex PCR with BIOMED2 TRB-A/B primer pools amplified TRB rearrangements. In TCRdb, the multiplex PCR reads were re-called with MiXCR into one record per CDR3 protein. The repertoire includes more than 5,500 distinct CDR3 sequences, roughly 34% of them detected once, and 20% to 30% sits in the top ten. Blood genomic DNA input for TRB amplification was roughly 250-500 ng. Material for sequencing was blood. Receptors originate from a human donor who had recovered from COVID-19.

The chain has TRBV6-6 and TRBJ2-2; 10 bases align to TRBD1. The V and J ends lost 6 bases and 0 bases, in that order; junction bases with no gene match: 1. Germline loops: CDR1 MNHNY, CDR2 SVGAGI (reference sequence). The CDR3 is 15 amino acids. For the CDR3, the DNA is TGTGCCAGCAGCGGACAGGGGGCGAACACCGGGGAGCTGTTTTTT. It codes for CASSGQGANTGELFF.

The CDR3 is CASSLGRIGELFF. As DNA, the CDR3 is TGCGCCAGCAGCCTTGGACGAATCGGGGAGCTGTTTTTT. V usage is TRBV5-1 and J usage is TRBJ2-2; D is uncertain. With 4 bases removed from V and 7 bases from J, the gap between germline ends came to 11 bases. There are 13 residues in the CDR3. The germline CDR1 and CDR2 sequences are SGHRS and YFSETQ. The full variable domain, with the rest looked up from reference TRBV5-1 and TRBJ2-2, is KAGVTQTPRYLIKTRGQQVTLSCSPISGHRSVSWYQQTPGQGLQFLFEYFSETQRNKGNFPGRFSGRQFSNSRSEMNVSTLELGDSALYLCASSLGRIGELFFGEGSRLTVL.